This T cell receptor (beta chain) derives from a study of blood T cell repertoires in COVID-19. As for the study in general: In each case, the material was cDNA or gDNA derived from T cells, B-cell-depleted T cells, or PBMCs.

Profiled with immunoSEQ multiplex PCR; TCRdb holds only in-frame clones, not every one. Altogether some 220,000 clones are present, around four fifths being singletons, with the ten largest covering roughly 5%. Per the germline V gene, CDR1 is LNHNV and CDR2 is YYDKDF (reference sequence). CDR3 length equals 12 residues. The V gene lost 2 bases and the J gene lost 6 bases, with 6 bases spanning the gap. For this clone: The sample has other DNA sequences that encode this CDR3 too.

The clonotype comes from a woman aged 60 to 75 who had recovered from COVID-19. The sample comprised peripheral blood. The gene calls are TRBV15 and TRBJ2-3; a weak D match, TRBD1 (5 bases). The CDR3 DNA follows: TGTGCCACCAGCAGACAGGGTGATACGCAGTATTTT. Residues: CATSRQGDTQYF.